This T cell receptor beta chain was sequenced during a study of cytomegalovirus exposure and HLA in healthy donors. Study observations and caveats: The majority of TCR sequences were rare, yet some public TCRs appeared in many donors.

The donors were in the approximately 130-subject validation cohort, distinct from the 666-subject first cohort. Germline V gene lookup returns CDR1 SGHVS and CDR2 FQNEAQ. The CDR3 runs to 16 residues. The V and J ends lost 1 base and 0 bases respectively, with 12 bases between them. Concerning this clone itself: Antigen unknown.

Some clones are missing from TCRdb's copy, which holds only in-frame ones; the method was immunoSEQ multiplex PCR. The sample holds some 160,000 clones, around nine tenths seen once. The sequenced sample consisted of PBMCs. The receptor comes from a man between 18 and 35 years old in good health and CMV-seronegative. V is TRBV7-8 and J is TRBJ1-2, with D possibly being TRBD1 (5 bases). CDR3 DNA: TGTGCCAGCAGCTTAGGCGGGGGGAGGTCTAACTATGGCTACACCTTC. Translating gives CASSLGGGRSNYGYTF.